The T cell receptor (beta chain) described here comes from a study of shared clonotypes between healthy human individuals. The CDR3 has 17 amino acids. Germline CDR1 reads SGHRS; CDR2 reads YFSETQ. The V end lost 4 bases, the J end lost 9 bases, and 26 bases lay between the germline ends. The protocol was immunoSEQ multiplex PCR, while the TCRdb copy is restricted to in-frame clones and leaves out a portion. The sample has about 230,000 clones, approximately 65% seen once. This sequence originates from a man aged 30-40 years in good health. The specimen sequenced was memory CD4+ T cells sorted from blood. The subset here: CD45RA-negative fraction. The chain employs TRBV5-1 and TRBJ2-4; tentatively, D is TRBD1 (6 bases). CDR3 in amino acids: CASSPDSSNRDRGIQYF. For the CDR3, the DNA is TGCGCCAGCAGCCCCGACTCGTCAAACAGGGATCGGGGCATTCAGTACTTC. Full variable domain (missing parts from reference TRBV5-1 and TRBJ2-4): KAGVTQTPRYLIKTRGQQVTLSCSPISGHRSVSWYQQTPGQGLQFLFEYFSETQRNKGNFPGRFSGRQFSNSRSEMNVSTLELGDSALYLCASSPDSSNRDRGIQYFGAGTRLSVL.